This T cell receptor beta chain was sequenced in a study of T cell responses to AZD1222 COVID-19 vaccine. Study-wide results and caveats: Following two doses of AZD1222, Spike-specific TCR breadth and depth rose. Clonal diversity may have been underestimated, and the donors were mostly white British, with more females than males. Sampling that yielded the repertoires occurred only after the peak T cell response. Baseline serostatus was positive in only a handful of AZD1222 recipients.

As to this clone: Its target is unknown.

The CDR3 has 11 residues. CDR1 and CDR2 (germline): GTSNPN, SVGIG (reference sequence). Trimming removed 5 bases at V and 3 bases at J, with 7 bases between. Clones were read by immunoSEQ multiplex PCR, and TCRdb kept only the in-frame ones, dropping some. The data show under 120,000 clones, about 85% seen once. This clonotype was sampled from an adult who received the AZD1222 COVID-19 vaccine. The specimen was peripheral blood, collected 28 days after the second AZD1222 dose. The V and J genes are TRBV30 and TRBJ1-1; D unclear. In DNA, the CDR3 is TGTGCCTGGCGTCATGACACTGAAGCTTTCTTT. Translation: CAWRHDTEAFF.